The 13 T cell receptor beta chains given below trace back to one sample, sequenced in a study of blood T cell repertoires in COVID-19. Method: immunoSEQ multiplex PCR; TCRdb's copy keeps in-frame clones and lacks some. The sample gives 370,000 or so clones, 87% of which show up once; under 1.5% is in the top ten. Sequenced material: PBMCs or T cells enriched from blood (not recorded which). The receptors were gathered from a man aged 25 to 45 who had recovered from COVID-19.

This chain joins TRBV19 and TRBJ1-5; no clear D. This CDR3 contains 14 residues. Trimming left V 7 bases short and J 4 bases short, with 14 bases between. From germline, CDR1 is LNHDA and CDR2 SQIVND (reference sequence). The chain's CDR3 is CASMHSLRNQPQHF. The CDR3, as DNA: TGTGCCAGTATGCATAGTCTCCGGAATCAGCCCCAGCATTTT.

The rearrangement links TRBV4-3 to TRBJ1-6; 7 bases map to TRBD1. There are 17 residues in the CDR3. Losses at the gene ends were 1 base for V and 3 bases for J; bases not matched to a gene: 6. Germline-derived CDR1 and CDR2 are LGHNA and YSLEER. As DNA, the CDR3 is TGCGCCAGCAGCCAAGGGACGACAGGGAACTATAATTCACCCCTCCACTTT. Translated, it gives CASSQGTTGNYNSPLHF.

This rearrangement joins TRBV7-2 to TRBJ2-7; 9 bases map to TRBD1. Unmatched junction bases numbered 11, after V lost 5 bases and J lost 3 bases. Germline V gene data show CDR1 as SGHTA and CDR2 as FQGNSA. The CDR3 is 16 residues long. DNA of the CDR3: TGTGCCAGCAGCCTAGACTTCCGGGACAGGGTCTACGAGCAGTACTTC. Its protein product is CASSLDFRDRVYEQYF.

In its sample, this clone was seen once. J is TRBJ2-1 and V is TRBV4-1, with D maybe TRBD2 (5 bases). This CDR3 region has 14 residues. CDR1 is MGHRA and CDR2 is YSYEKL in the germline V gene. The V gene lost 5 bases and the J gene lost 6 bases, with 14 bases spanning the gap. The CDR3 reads CASSSGNRFNEQFF. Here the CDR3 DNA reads TGCGCCAGCAGCTCGGGGAACCGGTTCAATGAGCAGTTCTTC.

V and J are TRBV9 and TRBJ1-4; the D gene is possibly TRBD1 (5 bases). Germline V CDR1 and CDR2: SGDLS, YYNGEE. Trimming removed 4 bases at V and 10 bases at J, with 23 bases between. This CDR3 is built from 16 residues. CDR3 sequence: CASSPGRDSREGKLFF. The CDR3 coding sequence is TGTGCCAGCAGCCCAGGAAGGGACTCTCGAGAGGGAAAACTGTTTTTT.

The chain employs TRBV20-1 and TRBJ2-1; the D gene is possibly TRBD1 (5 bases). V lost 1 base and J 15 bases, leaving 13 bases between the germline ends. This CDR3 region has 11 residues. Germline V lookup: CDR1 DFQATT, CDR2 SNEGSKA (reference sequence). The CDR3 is CSARATSGRFF. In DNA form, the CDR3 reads TGCAGTGCTAGAGCCACTTCAGGGCGGTTCTTC.

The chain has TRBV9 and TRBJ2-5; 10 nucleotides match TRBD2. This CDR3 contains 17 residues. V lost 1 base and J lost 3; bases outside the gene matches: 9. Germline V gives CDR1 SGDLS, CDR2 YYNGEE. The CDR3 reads CASSVMRAGGAKETQYF. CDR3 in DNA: TGTGCCAGCAGCGTAATGAGAGCGGGGGGGGCTAAAGAGACCCAGTACTTC.

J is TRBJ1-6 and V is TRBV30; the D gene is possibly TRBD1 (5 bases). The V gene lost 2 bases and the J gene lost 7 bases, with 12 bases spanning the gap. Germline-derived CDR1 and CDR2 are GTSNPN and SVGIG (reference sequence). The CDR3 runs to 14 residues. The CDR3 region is CAWSPLGPNSPLHF. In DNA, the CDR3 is TGTGCCTGGAGTCCTTTGGGGCCCAATTCACCCCTCCACTTT.

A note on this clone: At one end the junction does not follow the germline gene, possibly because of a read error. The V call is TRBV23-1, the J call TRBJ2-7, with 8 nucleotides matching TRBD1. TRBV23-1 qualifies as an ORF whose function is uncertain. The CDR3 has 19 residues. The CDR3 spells CASIQEGTGRNPLAYEQYF. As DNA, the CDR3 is TGCGCCAGCATTCAAGAGGGGACAGGAAGAAACCCACTCGCCTACGAGCAGTACTTC.

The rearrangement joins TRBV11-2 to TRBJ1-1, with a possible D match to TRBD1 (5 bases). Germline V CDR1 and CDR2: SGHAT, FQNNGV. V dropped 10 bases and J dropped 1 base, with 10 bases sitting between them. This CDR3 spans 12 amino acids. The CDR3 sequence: CATRGGNTEAFF. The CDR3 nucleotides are TGTGCCACCCGGGGGGGGAACACTGAAGCTTTCTTT.

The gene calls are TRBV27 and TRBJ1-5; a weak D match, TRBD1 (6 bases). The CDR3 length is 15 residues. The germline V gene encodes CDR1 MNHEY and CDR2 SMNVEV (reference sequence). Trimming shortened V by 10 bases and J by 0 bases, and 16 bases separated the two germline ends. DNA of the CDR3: TGTGCCACAATGAGGGGGTTCGATAGCAATCAGCCCCAGCATTTT. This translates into CATMRGFDSNQPQHF.

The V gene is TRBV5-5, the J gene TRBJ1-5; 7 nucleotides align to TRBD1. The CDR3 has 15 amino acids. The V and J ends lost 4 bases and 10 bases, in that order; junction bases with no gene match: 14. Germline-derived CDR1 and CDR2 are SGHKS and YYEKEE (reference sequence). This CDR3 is CASSHAGTASGPQHF. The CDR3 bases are TGTGCCAGCAGCCACGCAGGGACAGCAAGCGGACCCCAGCATTTT.

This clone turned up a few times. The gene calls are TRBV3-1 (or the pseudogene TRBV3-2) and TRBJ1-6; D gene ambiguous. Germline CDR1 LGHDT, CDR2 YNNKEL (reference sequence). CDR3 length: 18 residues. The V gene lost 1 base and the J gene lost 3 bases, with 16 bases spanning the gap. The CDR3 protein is CASSQARGPRDYNSPLHF. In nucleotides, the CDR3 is TGTGCCAGCAGCCAAGCCCGGGGTCCCCGCGACTATAATTCACCCCTCCACTTT.